One sample yielded the 18 T cell receptor beta chains listed below, sequenced in a study of T cells in Graves' hyperthyroidism and ophthalmopathy. Template material for amplifying TCR beta CDR3 regions consisted of RNA transcripts. First-round RT-PCR targeting the TCR CDR3 was performed with the HTBI primer set. TCRdb passed the multiplex PCR reads through MiXCR, listing each CDR3 protein once. The sample holds approximately 510,000 distinct CDR3 sequences, approximately 48% seen once. The sample consisted of peripheral blood or thyroid tissue (not recorded which). The receptors were sampled from an adult woman with Graves' disease, either hyperthyroidism or ophthalmopathy (not recorded which).

This clonotype was seen repeatedly, ten times or more. The chain's CDR3 is CASSLAQAETQYF. CDR3 DNA: TGCGCCAGCAGCTTGGCCCAGGCCGAGACCCAGTACTTC. This chain joins TRBV5-1 and TRBJ2-5; D gene unclear. The V gene lost 0 bases and the J gene lost 5 bases, with 8 bases spanning the gap. This CDR3 region has 13 residues. Germline assignment: CDR1 SGHRS and CDR2 YFSETQ.

This clonotype was counted ten times or more. The chain has TRBV5-1 and TRBJ1-2; 8 bases are shared with TRBD1. The V and J ends lost 3 bases and 8 bases, in that order; junction bases with no gene match: 3. Germline CDR1 reads SGHRS; CDR2 reads YFSETQ. The CDR3 sequence is 12 residues long. The CDR3 is CASSSGQDGYTF. CDR3 nucleotides: TGCGCCAGCAGCTCGGGACAGGACGGCTACACCTTC.

Ten or more counts support this clonotype. The chain joins TRBV7-2 to TRBJ1-2, with D unclear. CDR1 is SGHTA, CDR2 FQGNSA, per germline. CDR3 size: 14 residues. Trimming removed 5 bases from V and 1 base from J, with 11 bases in between. In DNA, the CDR3 is TGTGCCAGCAGCCTAAGGCGGCTTAACTATGGCTACACCTTC. Translating it yields CASSLRRLNYGYTF.

This clonotype has at least ten counts. The genes are TRBV7-9 and TRBJ2-7; 7 bases map to TRBD2. From germline, CDR1 is SEHNR and CDR2 FQNEAQ (reference sequence). The J segment lost 2 bases and the V segment lost 2 bases, leaving 6 bases of the junction unmatched. There are 15 residues in the CDR3. The CDR3 sequence is CASSLSSGGAYEQYF. The DNA for the CDR3 is TGTGCCAGCAGCTTATCCTCTGGGGGGGCCTACGAGCAGTACTTC.

This sequence joins TRBV5-1 and TRBJ2-7, with TRBD2 identical over 9 bases. The CDR3 runs 16 residues. V shed 0 bases, J shed 5 bases, and the junction held 9 bases outside the gene matches. Germline CDR1 and CDR2: SGHRS and YFSETQ. DNA for the CDR3: TGCGCCAGCAGCTTGGGCCGCGGCGGGAGGGCCCACGAGCAGTACTTC. The encoded protein is CASSLGRGGRAHEQYF.

This clonotype has more than one count but fewer than ten. J is TRBJ2-7 and V is TRBV29-1; 8 nucleotides match TRBD1. This CDR3 region has 13 residues. Germline CDR1 SQVTM, CDR2 ANQGSEA. Losses at the gene ends were 3 bases for V and 6 bases for J; bases not matched to a gene: 7. The CDR3 sequence: CSVERQGLSEQYF. The DNA for the CDR3 is TGCAGCGTTGAGCGACAGGGGCTCTCCGAGCAGTACTTC.

Only a few counts were recorded for this clonotype. The chain carries TRBV20-1 and TRBJ2-5; D possibly corresponds to TRBD2 (8 bases). CDR3 length: 17 amino acids. Germline CDR1 and CDR2: DFQATT and SNEGSKA (reference sequence). Trimming pared 0 bases from V and 5 bases from J, leaving 22 bases between. In DNA, the CDR3 is TGCAGTGCTAGAGATAGCGGGGCAGGGGGACGCGGGGAGACCCAGTACTTC. This gives the protein CSARDSGAGGRGETQYF.

This clonotype was recorded many times. CDR3 DNA: TGTGCCAGCAGCTTAGACTGGGGGCTTGGCACTGAAGCTTTCTTT. It codes for CASSLDWGLGTEAFF. The chain uses TRBV11-2 and TRBJ1-1; TRBD1 might be the D (6 bases). The V gene lost 0 bases and the J gene lost 4 bases, with 12 bases spanning the gap. Germline loops: CDR1 SGHAT, CDR2 FQNNGV. The length of the CDR3 is 15 residues.

This clonotype was detected ten times or more. The chain links TRBV7-2 to TRBJ2-7; weak D call: TRBD1 (6 bases). Trimming took off 1 base at V and 1 base at J, with 11 bases between the two ends. CDR3 length: 15 amino acids. Germline values: CDR1 SGHTA, CDR2 FQGNSA. CDR3 bases: TGTGCCAGCAGCTTAGGGCCAGGGGAGTCCTACGAGCAGTACTTC. This encodes CASSLGPGESYEQYF.

The chain recombines TRBV19 with TRBJ2-1, with TRBD2 matching over 11 bases. The V gene's germline CDR1 is LNHDA and CDR2 SQIVND (reference sequence). The V segment lost 9 bases and the J segment 9 bases; nucleotides outside the gene matches: 10. The CDR3 length is 14 residues. For the CDR3, the DNA is TGTGCCAGCAGGGGGTTTAGCGGGGGGGGTGAGCAGTTCTTC. Translation: CASRGFSGGGEQFF.

Remarks on this clonotype: Because it lacks the conserved phenylalanine or tryptophan at the end, this CDR3 is likely a read error. It is unclear where the CDR3 begins or ends on the DNA, so no DNA is shown, and the CDR3 is as TCRdb lists it. V and J are TRBV7-9 and TRBJ2-6. Germline assignment: CDR1 SEHNR and CDR2 FQNEAQ (reference sequence). The CDR3 adds up to 8 amino acids, both ends counted. The CDR3 sequence: CASSLAST.

The rearrangement links TRBV7-2 to TRBJ2-5; no clear D gene. Matching the DNA end better, TRBJ2-7 makes the J call doubtful. Looked up from germline, CDR1 is SGHTA and CDR2 is FQGNSA. This CDR3 comprises 15 residues. The CDR3 sequence is CASSLNPNDNYEQYF. CDR3 sequence (DNA): TGTGCCAGCAGCTTAAATCCGAATGATAACTACGAGCAGTACTTC.

The genes are TRBV20-1 and TRBJ2-2; 8 nucleotides agree with TRBD2. V lost 3 bases to trimming and J lost 6 bases; unmatched junction nucleotides: 3. Germline CDR1 is DFQATT and CDR2 is SNEGSKA (reference sequence). CDR3 length: 13 residues. CDR3 region: CSASREGSGELFF. DNA for the CDR3: TGCAGTGCTAGTCGGGAGGGTTCCGGGGAGCTGTTTTTT.

This clonotype is a singleton in its sample. The chain employs TRBV29-1 and TRBJ2-7; D is unclear. The CDR3 has 12 residues. V lost 7 bases to trimming and J lost 2 bases, with 12 bases between them. CDR1 SQVTM and CDR2 ANQGSEA come from the germline V gene. CDR3 amino acids: CSDQRVAYEQYF. The CDR3 DNA is TGCAGCGATCAGAGAGTGGCCTACGAGCAGTACTTC.

This CDR3 reads CATSTGTGGFDYGYTF. DNA of the CDR3: TGTGCCACCAGCACCGGGACAGGGGGCTTTGATTATGGCTACACCTTC. The chain has TRBV15 and TRBJ1-2; 12 bases align to TRBD1. The CDR3 contains 16 residues. Germline CDR1 is LNHNV and CDR2 is YYDKDF (reference sequence). J was trimmed by 5 bases and V by 4 bases; bases with no gene match: 8.

This clonotype was found once. This chain uses TRBV11-2 with TRBJ1-6; D is unresolved. The length of the CDR3 is 13 residues. Germline lookup yields CDR1 SGHAT and CDR2 FQNNGV. The V end was cut by 3 bases, the J end by 7 bases, with 7 bases between. The CDR3 loop reads CASSLVKNSPLHF. DNA of the CDR3: TGTGCCAGCAGCTTGGTGAAGAATTCACCCCTCCACTTT.

This clonotype showed up many times. The rearrangement joins TRBV2 to TRBJ2-2; possible D gene TRBD2, 6 bases. CDR3 length: 16 residues. V gave up 1 base and J gave up 5 bases, with 14 bases separating them. In germline, CDR1 is SNHLY, CDR2 FYNNEI. This CDR3 is CASSEGSGTPTGELFF. The CDR3 DNA reads as TGTGCCAGCAGTGAAGGGTCCGGGACTCCTACCGGGGAGCTGTTTTTT.

This chain links TRBV9 with TRBJ2-5, with 8 bases matching TRBD2. The CDR3 covers 16 residues. The ends lost 4 bases at V and 2 bases at J; junction bases unmatched: 10. Germline assignment: CDR1 SGDLS and CDR2 YYNGEE. Here the CDR3 DNA reads TGTGCCAGCAGCCGCCCAAGCGGGAGACCACAAGAGACCCAGTACTTC. This sequence encodes CASSRPSGRPQETQYF.